This paragraph reports one T cell receptor beta chain. Germline CDR1 is MGHRA and CDR2 is YSYEKL. CDR3 length: 12 residues. V was shortened by 5 bases and J by 4 bases, with 8 bases between the two germline ends. These data belong to a study of OX40 agonist ivuxolimab in advanced cancers. Some clones are missing from TCRdb's copy, which holds only in-frame ones; the method was immunoSEQ multiplex PCR. The sample carries about 52,000 clones, more than 85% recorded once. The receptor was isolated from an adult with an advanced solid tumor such as melanoma, head and neck, liver or kidney cancer. The V call is TRBV4-1, the J call TRBJ1-2, with unresolved D. This specimen was CD4+ or CD8+ T cells sorted from blood, taken in a trial of the OX40 agonist ivuxolimab. The CDR3 sequence: CASSGPLYGYTF. CDR3 bases: TGCGCCAGCAGCGGGCCCCTCTATGGCTACACCTTC.